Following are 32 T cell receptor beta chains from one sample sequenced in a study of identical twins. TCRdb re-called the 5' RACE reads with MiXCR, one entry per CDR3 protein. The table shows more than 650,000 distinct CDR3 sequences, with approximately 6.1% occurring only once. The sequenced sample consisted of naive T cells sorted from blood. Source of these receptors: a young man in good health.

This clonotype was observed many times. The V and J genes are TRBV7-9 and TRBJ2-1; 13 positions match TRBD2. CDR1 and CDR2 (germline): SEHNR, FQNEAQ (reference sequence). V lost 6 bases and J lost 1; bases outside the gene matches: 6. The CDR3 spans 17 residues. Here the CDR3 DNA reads TGTGCCAGCAGGGCAGGACTAGCGGGAGTGTCCTACAATGAGCAGTTCTTC. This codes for CASRAGLAGVSYNEQFF.

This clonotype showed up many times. Written as DNA, the CDR3 is TGTGCCAGCAGTTTTGCAAACAAGAAAACCCAGTACTTC. It yields the protein CASSFANKKTQYF. J is TRBJ2-5 and V is TRBV27; the D is unclear. The V gene's germline CDR1 is MNHEY and CDR2 SMNVEV (reference sequence). The V end was cut by 3 bases, the J end by 8 bases, with 13 bases between. The CDR3 has 13 amino acids.

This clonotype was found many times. CDR3 sequence: CASSSDRGISYEQYF. DNA of the CDR3: TGCGCCAGCAGTTCGGACAGGGGGATCTCCTACGAGCAGTACTTC. V is TRBV5-1 and J is TRBJ2-7, with 10 nucleotides matching TRBD1. J was trimmed by 0 bases and V by 5 bases; bases with no gene match: 5. Germline values: CDR1 SGHRS, CDR2 YFSETQ. This CDR3 is 15 amino acids long.

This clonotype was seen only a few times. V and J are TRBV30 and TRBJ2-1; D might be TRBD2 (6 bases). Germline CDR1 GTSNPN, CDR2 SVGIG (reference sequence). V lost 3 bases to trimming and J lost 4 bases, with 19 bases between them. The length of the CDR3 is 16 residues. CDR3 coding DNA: TGTGCCTGGAGGGATACCGGGGGACTCTATTACAATGAGCAGTTCTTC. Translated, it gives CAWRDTGGLYYNEQFF. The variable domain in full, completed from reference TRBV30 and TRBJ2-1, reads SQTIHQWPATLVQPVGSPLSLECTVEGTSNPNLYWYRQAAGRGLQLLFYSVGIGQISSEVPQNLSASRPQDRQFILSSKKLLLSDSGFYLCAWRDTGGLYYNEQFFGPGTRLTVL.

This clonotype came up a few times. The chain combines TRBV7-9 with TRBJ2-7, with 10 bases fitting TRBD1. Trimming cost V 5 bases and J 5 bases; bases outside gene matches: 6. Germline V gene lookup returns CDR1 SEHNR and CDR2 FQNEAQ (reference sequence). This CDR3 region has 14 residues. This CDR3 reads CASSETGTGDEQYV. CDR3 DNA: TGTGCCAGCAGCGAAACCGGGACAGGGGACGAGCAGTACGTC.

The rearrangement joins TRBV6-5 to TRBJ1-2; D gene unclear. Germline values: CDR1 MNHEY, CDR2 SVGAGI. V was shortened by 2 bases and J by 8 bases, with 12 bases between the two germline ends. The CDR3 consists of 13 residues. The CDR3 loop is CASSYGIVWGYTF. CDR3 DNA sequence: TGTGCCAGCAGTTACGGGATAGTATGGGGCTACACCTTC.

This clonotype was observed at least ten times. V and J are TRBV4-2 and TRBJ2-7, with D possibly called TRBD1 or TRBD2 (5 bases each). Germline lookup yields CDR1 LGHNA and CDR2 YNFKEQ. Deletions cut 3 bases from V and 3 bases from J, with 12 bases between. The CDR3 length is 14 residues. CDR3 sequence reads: CASSQVGRDYEQYV. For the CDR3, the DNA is TGTGCCAGCAGCCAGGTGGGACGTGACTACGAGCAGTACGTC.

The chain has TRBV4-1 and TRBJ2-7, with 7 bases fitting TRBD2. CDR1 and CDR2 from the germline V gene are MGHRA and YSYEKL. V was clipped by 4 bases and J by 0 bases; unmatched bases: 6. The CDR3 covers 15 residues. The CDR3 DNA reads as TGCGCCAGCAGCCTACAACTAGCGAGCTCCTACGAGCAGTACGTC. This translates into CASSLQLASSYEQYV.

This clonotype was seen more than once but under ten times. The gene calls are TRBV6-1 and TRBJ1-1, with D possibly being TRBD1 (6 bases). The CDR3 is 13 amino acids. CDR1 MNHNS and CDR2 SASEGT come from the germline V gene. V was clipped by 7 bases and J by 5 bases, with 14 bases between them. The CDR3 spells CASTSVGGTEAFF. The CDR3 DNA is TGTGCCAGCACCTCTGTAGGGGGAACTGAAGCTTTCTTT.

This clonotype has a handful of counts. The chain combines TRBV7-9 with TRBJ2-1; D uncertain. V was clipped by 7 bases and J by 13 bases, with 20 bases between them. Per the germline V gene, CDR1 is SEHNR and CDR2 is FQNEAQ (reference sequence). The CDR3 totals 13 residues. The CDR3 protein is CASIPPVVWVQFF. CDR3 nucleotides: TGTGCCAGCATCCCCCCCGTCGTTTGGGTTCAGTTCTTC.

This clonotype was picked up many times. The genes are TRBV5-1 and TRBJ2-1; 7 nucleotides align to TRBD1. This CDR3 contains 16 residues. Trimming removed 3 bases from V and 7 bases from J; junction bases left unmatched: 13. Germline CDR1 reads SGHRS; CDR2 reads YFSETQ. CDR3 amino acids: CASSYTTGTAHNEQFF. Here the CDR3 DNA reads TGCGCCAGCAGCTACACCACCGGGACAGCGCATAATGAGCAGTTCTTC.

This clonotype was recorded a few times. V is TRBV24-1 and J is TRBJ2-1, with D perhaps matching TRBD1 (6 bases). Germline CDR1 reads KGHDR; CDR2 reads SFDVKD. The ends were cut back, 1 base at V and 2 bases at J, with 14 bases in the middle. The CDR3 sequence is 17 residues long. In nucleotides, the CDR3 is TGTGCCACCAGTGATTTCGGGGACATATCAACCTACAATGAGCAGTTCTTC. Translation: CATSDFGDISTYNEQFF.

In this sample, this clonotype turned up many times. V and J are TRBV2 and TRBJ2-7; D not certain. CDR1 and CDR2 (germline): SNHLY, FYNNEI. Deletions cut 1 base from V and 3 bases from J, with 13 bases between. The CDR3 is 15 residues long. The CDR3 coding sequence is TGTGCCAGCAGTGAAGAGTATTGGGGTTACTACGAGCAGTACTTC. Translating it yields CASSEEYWGYYEQYF.

The CDR3: CASSSYSGGGQPQHF. The CDR3 DNA sequence: TGTGCCAGCAGCTCCTACTCGGGCGGGGGGCAGCCCCAGCATTTT. The chain recombines TRBV7-2 with TRBJ1-5; D is possibly TRBD1 (5 bases). CDR3 length equals 15 residues. Trimming removed 4 bases at V and 7 bases at J, with 17 bases between. Per the germline V gene, CDR1 is SGHTA and CDR2 is FQGNSA.

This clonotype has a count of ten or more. The CDR3 region has the DNA TGTGCCAGCAGTTTACCAAGGGGGCGAGGCAATCAGCCCCAGCATTTT. This codes for CASSLPRGRGNQPQHF. The chain combines TRBV12-3 or TRBV12-4 with TRBJ1-5; 7 bases are a match to TRBD1. The CDR3 has 16 residues. Unmatched junction bases numbered 6, after V lost 2 bases and J lost 2 bases.

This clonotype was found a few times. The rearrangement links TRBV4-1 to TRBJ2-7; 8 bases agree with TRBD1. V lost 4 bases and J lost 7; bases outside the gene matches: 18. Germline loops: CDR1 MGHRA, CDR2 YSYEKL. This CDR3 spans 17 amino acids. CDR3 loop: CASSPVPGQAFSREQYF. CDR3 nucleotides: TGCGCCAGCAGCCCCGTTCCGGGACAGGCGTTCTCGAGGGAGCAGTACTTC.

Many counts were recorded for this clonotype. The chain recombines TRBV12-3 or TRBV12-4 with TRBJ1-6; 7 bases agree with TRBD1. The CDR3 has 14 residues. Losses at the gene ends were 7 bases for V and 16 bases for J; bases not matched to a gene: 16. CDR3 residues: CASKPSRQGSPLHF. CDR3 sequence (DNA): TGTGCCAGCAAGCCGTCGAGACAGGGTTCCCCACTCCACTTT.

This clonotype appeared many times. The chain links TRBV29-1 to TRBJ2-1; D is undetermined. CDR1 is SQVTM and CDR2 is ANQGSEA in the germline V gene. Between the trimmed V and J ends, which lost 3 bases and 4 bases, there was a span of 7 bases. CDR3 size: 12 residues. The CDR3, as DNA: TGCAGCGTTGAGGCTTCATACAATGAGCAGTTCTTC. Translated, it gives CSVEASYNEQFF.

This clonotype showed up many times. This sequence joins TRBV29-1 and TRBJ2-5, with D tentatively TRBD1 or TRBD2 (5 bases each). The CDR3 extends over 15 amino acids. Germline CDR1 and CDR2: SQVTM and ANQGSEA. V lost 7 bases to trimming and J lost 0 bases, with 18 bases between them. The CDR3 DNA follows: TGCAGCGCCGAGAAACCGGGACGGAACCAAGAGACCCAGTACTTC. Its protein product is CSAEKPGRNQETQYF. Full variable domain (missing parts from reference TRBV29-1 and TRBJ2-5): SAVISQKPSRDICQRGTSLTIQCQVDSQVTMMFWYRQQPGQSLTLIATANQGSEATYESGFVIDKFPISRPNLTFSTLTVSNMSPEDSSIYLCSAEKPGRNQETQYFGPGTRLLVL.

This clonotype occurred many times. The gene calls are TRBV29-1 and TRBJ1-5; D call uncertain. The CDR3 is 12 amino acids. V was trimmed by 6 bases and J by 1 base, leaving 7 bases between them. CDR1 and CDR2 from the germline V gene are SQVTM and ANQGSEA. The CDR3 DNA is TGCAGCGTCGAGGACAGCAATCAGCCCCAGCATTTT. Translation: CSVEDSNQPQHF.

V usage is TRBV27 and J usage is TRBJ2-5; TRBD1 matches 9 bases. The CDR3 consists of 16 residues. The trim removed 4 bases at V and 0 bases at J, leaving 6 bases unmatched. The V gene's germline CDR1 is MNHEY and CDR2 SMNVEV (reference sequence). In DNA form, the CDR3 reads TGTGCCAGCAGTTCCGCGGACAGGGGTCACCAAGAGACCCAGTACTTC. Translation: CASSSADRGHQETQYF.

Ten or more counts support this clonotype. The CDR3 region is CASSEFGSGTPYNEQFF. CDR3 nucleotides: TGTGCCAGCAGTGAATTTGGTAGCGGGACCCCCTACAATGAGCAGTTCTTC. The chain combines TRBV6-1 with TRBJ2-1; 8 positions agree with TRBD2. After removal of 2 bases from V and 2 bases from J, the junction contained 8 bases not matched to a gene. Germline V gene data show CDR1 as MNHNS and CDR2 as SASEGT. There are 17 residues in the CDR3.

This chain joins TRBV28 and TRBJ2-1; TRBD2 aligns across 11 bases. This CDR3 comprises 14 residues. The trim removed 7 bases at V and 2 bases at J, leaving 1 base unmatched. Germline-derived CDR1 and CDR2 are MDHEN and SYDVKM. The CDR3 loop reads CASTTSGTYNEQFF. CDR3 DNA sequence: TGTGCCAGCACGACTAGCGGGACCTACAATGAGCAGTTCTTC.

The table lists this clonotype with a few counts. The CDR3 nucleotides are TGCAGCGCCCGGACAGGGGAGGCCTACGAGCAGTACTTC. Translated: CSARTGEAYEQYF. The V and J genes are TRBV29-1 and TRBJ2-7; TRBD1 matches at 9 bases. The CDR3 loop spans 13 amino acids. V lost 7 bases to trimming and J lost 2 bases; unmatched junction nucleotides: 6. From germline, CDR1 is SQVTM and CDR2 ANQGSEA.

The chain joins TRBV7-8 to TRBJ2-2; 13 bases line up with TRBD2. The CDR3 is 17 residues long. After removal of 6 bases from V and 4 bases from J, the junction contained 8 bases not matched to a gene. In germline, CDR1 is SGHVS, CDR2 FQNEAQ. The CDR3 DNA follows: TGTGCCAGCAGTTACACTAGCGGGAGGGCCGGCACCGGGGAGCTGTTTTTT. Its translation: CASSYTSGRAGTGELFF.

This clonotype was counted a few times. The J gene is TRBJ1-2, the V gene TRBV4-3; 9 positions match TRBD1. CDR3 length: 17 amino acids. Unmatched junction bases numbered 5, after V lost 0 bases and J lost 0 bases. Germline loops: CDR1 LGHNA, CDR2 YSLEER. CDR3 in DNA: TGCGCCAGCAGCCAAGATGGGACAGGGAGCGCTAACTATGGCTACACCTTC. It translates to CASSQDGTGSANYGYTF.

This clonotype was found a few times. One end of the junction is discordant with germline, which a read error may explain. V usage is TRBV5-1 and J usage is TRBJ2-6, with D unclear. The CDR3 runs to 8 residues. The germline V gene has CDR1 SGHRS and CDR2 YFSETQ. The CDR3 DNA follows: TGCGCCAGCAGCCTCTGGGCTTTC. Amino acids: CASSLWAF. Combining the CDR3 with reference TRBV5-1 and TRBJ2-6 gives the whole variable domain KAGVTQTPRYLIKTRGQQVTLSCSPISGHRSVSWYQQTPGQGLQFLFEYFSETQRNKGNFPGRFSGRQFSNSRSEMNVSTLELGDSALYLCASSLWAFGAGSRLTVL.

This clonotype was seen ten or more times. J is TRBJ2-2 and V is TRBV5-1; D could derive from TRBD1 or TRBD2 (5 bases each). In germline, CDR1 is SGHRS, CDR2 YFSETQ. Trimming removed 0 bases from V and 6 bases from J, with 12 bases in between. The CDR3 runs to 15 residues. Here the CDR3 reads CASSLVAGSPGELFF. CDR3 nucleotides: TGCGCCAGCAGCTTGGTCGCAGGGAGTCCCGGGGAGCTGTTTTTT. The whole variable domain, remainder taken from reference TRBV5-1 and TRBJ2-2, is KAGVTQTPRYLIKTRGQQVTLSCSPISGHRSVSWYQQTPGQGLQFLFEYFSETQRNKGNFPGRFSGRQFSNSRSEMNVSTLELGDSALYLCASSLVAGSPGELFFGEGSRLTVL.

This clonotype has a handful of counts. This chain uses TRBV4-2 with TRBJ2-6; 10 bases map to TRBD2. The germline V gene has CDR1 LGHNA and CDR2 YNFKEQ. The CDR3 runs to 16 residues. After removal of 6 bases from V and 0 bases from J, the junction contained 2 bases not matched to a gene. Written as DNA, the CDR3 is TGTGCCAGCAGGCCTAGCGGGAGCTCTGGGGCCAACGTCCTGACTTTC. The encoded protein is CASRPSGSSGANVLTF.

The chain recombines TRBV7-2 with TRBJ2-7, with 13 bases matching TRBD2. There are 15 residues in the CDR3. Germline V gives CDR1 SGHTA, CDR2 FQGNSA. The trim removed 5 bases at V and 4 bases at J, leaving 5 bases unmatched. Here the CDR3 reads CASSATSGREYEQYF. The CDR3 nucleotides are TGTGCCAGCAGCGCCACTAGCGGGAGGGAGTACGAGCAGTACTTC.

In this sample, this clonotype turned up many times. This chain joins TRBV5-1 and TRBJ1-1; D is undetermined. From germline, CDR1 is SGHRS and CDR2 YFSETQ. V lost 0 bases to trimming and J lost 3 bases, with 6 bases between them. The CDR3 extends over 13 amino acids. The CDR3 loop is CASSLAADTEAFF. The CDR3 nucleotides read TGCGCCAGCAGCTTGGCAGCCGACACTGAAGCTTTCTTT. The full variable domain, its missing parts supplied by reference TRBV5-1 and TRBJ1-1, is KAGVTQTPRYLIKTRGQQVTLSCSPISGHRSVSWYQQTPGQGLQFLFEYFSETQRNKGNFPGRFSGRQFSNSRSEMNVSTLELGDSALYLCASSLAADTEAFFGQGTRLTVV.

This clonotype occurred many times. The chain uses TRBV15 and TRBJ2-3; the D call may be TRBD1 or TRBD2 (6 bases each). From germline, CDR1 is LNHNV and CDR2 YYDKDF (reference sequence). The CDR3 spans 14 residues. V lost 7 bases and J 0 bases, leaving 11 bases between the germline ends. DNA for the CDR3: TGTGCCACCAAGGGGGGACTTAGCACAGATACGCAGTATTTT. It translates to CATKGGLSTDTQYF.